This is a list of T cell receptor beta chains from one sample in a study of T cell responses to AZD1222 COVID-19 vaccine. The assay was immunoSEQ multiplex PCR, and TCRdb's table has in-frame clones only and misses some. Here the sample spans tens of thousands of clones, approximately 86% being singletons. Sample: peripheral blood, taken 28 days after the second AZD1222 dose. The receptor set was obtained from an adult who received the AZD1222 COVID-19 vaccine. CDR3s include the opening cysteine and the closing phenylalanine or tryptophan. A D gene is named only where the DNA matches it firmly. Clone size, where shown, is once, few, many, or a class for clones that have expanded.

cdr3_aa cdr3_nt d_call j_call clone_size v_call
CATSDGIDRVAGYTF TGTGCCACCAGTGATGGGATAGACAGGGTGGCTGGCTACACCTTC TRBD1 TRBJ1-2 NA TRBV24-1
CASKQGSTYNSPLHF TGTGCCAGCAAACAGGGATCCACCTATAATTCACCCCTCCACTTT NA TRBJ1-6 NA TRBV27
CASRLASETSGLAQYF TGTGCAAGTCGCTTAGCCTCCGAGACTAGCGGGCTCGCGCAGTATTTT NA TRBJ2-3 NA TRBV12-2
CASGMGGANTEAFF TGTGCCAGCGGCATGGGAGGGGCGAACACTGAAGCTTTCTTT NA TRBJ1-1 NA TRBV11-2
CASRRGRVDTGELFF TGTGCCAGCAGACGCGGGAGAGTCGACACCGGGGAGCTGTTTTTT TRBD2 TRBJ2-2 NA TRBV7-8
CATSRGAGANVLTF TGTGCCACCAGTAGGGGGGCTGGGGCCAACGTCCTGACTTTC NA TRBJ2-6 NA TRBV24-1
CSVAGNGYGYTF TGCAGCGTTGCTGGAAACGGCTATGGCTACACCTTC NA TRBJ1-2 NA TRBV29-1
CASGSNYGYTF TGTGCCAGCGGGTCTAACTATGGCTACACCTTC NA TRBJ1-2 NA TRBV2
CASSPGRATDTQYF TGCGCCAGCAGCCCTGGGAGGGCCACAGATACGCAGTATTTT TRBD2 TRBJ2-3 NA TRBV5-1
CSVSQFSLPNTEAFF TGCAGCGTTTCCCAGTTTTCCCTCCCGAACACTGAAGCTTTCTTT NA TRBJ1-1 NA TRBV29-1
CASSQVSGIRAVYGYTF TGCGCCAGCAGCCAAGTCTCGGGAATCAGGGCAGTCTATGGCTACACCTTC NA TRBJ1-2 few TRBV4-1
CSVAAGNIQYF TGCAGCGTTGCCGCCGGGAACATTCAGTACTTC NA TRBJ2-4 NA TRBV29-1
CASSGGTSGVRTGELFF TGTGCCAGCAGCGGGGGGACTAGCGGGGTTAGGACCGGGGAGCTGTTTTTT TRBD2 TRBJ2-2 NA TRBV9
CAWSPTGFTGELFF TGTGCCTGGAGCCCGACAGGGTTCACCGGGGAGCTGTTTTTT TRBD1 TRBJ2-2 NA TRBV30
CASSLRLGVGFKNYEQYF TGCGCCAGCAGCCTCCGACTAGGAGTGGGGTTCAAAAACTACGAGCAGTACTTC NA TRBJ2-7 NA TRBV5-1
CASSPGGNQETQYF TGCGCCAGCTCCCCAGGGGGGAACCAAGAGACCCAGTACTTC NA TRBJ2-5 NA TRBV5-1
CASSESKPTGPQETQYF TGTGCCAGCAGTGAATCGAAGCCGACGGGGCCCCAAGAGACCCAGTACTTC NA TRBJ2-5 NA TRBV6-1
CASRRSALLNTEAFF TGTGCCAGTAGGAGATCGGCCCTTTTGAACACTGAAGCTTTCTTT NA TRBJ1-1 few TRBV6-6
CASRRSGRTYNEQFF TGTGCCAGCAGGCGTAGCGGGAGGACCTACAATGAGCAGTTCTTC TRBD2 TRBJ2-1 NA TRBV7-2
CASSLGTQNQPQHF TGTGCCAGCAGTTTGGGGACACAAAATCAGCCCCAGCATTTT NA TRBJ1-5 NA TRBV28
CASSRTAPEAFF TGTGCCAGCAGCAGGACAGCTCCTGAAGCTTTCTTT NA TRBJ1-1 NA TRBV12-3/TRBV12-4
CASSHSRDRGLETQYF TGTGCCAGCAGCCACTCCCGGGACAGGGGGCTGGAGACCCAGTACTTC TRBD1 TRBJ2-5 NA TRBV4-2
CASSEVASGITGELFF TGTGCCAGCAGTGAAGTCGCTAGCGGGATTACCGGGGAGCTGTTTTTT TRBD2 TRBJ2-2 NA TRBV2
CASSRSSDEQYF TGTGCCAGCAGCCGGTCCAGCGATGAGCAGTACTTC NA TRBJ2-7 NA TRBV9
CASSFPGPANSPLHF TGTGCCAGCAGTTTTCCGGGACCCGCAAATTCACCCCTCCACTTT NA TRBJ1-6 once TRBV5-6
CASSPRTGSMSYEQYF TGTGCCAGCAGCCCAAGAACGGGGAGTATGTCCTACGAGCAGTACTTC NA TRBJ2-7 NA TRBV9
CASRRGLAASREQYF TGTGCCAGCAGGAGAGGGCTAGCGGCCTCCCGAGAGCAGTACTTC TRBD2 TRBJ2-7 once TRBV7-2
CARTGTGGEGHEKLFF TGTGCCAGGACCGGGACAGGGGGCGAGGGGCATGAAAAACTGTTTTTT TRBD1 TRBJ1-4 NA TRBV3-1/TRBV3-2
CASSPTRQGNTEAFF TGTGCCAGCTCACCCACTCGACAGGGAAACACTGAAGCTTTCTTT TRBD1 TRBJ1-1 once TRBV18
CASSLRDGTYEQYF TGTGCCAGCAGCCTCCGGGACGGCACCTACGAGCAGTACTTC NA TRBJ2-7 NA TRBV9
CASSLQGGRRAEAFF TGTGCCAGCAGTCTACAGGGTGGGCGACGGGCTGAAGCTTTCTTT NA TRBJ1-1 NA TRBV2
CASSLGVSVVMNTEAFF TGTGCCAGCAGCTTAGGGGTCTCGGTGGTTATGAACACTGAAGCTTTCTTT NA TRBJ1-1 NA TRBV7-6
CASSDTGEAFF TGTGCCAGCAGCGACACGGGCGAGGCTTTCTTT NA TRBJ1-1 NA TRBV25-1
CASSLGAREGVSYEQYF TGTGCCAGCAGCTTAGGGGCGCGGGAGGGCGTCTCCTACGAGCAGTACTTC TRBD2 TRBJ2-7 once TRBV7-8
CASGGLAGGPSQFF TGTGCCAGCGGGGGACTAGCGGGAGGGCCCTCGCAGTTCTTC TRBD2 TRBJ2-1 NA TRBV6-5
CASSYGRVNEQFF TGTGCCAGCAGCTACGGGAGAGTCAATGAGCAGTTCTTC NA TRBJ2-1 NA TRBV11-3
CASSPLSTGYEQFF TGCGCCAGCAGTCCATTGTCGACTGGGTATGAGCAGTTCTTC NA TRBJ2-1 few TRBV5-1
CASSSPWLADYNEQFF TGTGCCAGCAGTTCCCCGTGGCTAGCGGATTACAATGAGCAGTTCTTC TRBD2 TRBJ2-1 NA TRBV28
CASSRSGRAEETQYF TGTGCCAGCAGCCGTAGCGGGAGGGCCGAAGAGACCCAGTACTTC TRBD2 TRBJ2-5 NA TRBV7-9
CASSPNTGTSGYNEQFF TGTGCCAGCAGCCCCAACACCGGGACTAGCGGCTACAATGAGCAGTTCTTC TRBD2 TRBJ2-1 NA TRBV7-9
CASAGGSSYEQYF TGTGCCAGCGCGGGCGGTAGCTCCTACGAGCAGTACTTC NA TRBJ2-7 NA TRBV4-2
CASSPRGGGTPQFF TGTGCCAGCAGCCCACGGGGGGGAGGGACCCCGCAGTTCTTC TRBD2 TRBJ2-1 NA TRBV3-1/TRBV3-2
CAWSPDGTNTEAFF TGTGCCTGGAGTCCCGACGGGACGAACACTGAAGCTTTCTTT NA TRBJ1-1 NA TRBV30
CASSQGTFTGELFF TGTGCCAGTAGTCAGGGGACATTCACCGGGGAGCTGTTTTTT NA TRBJ2-2 few TRBV19
CASSYSSIANYGYTF TGTGCCAGCAGTTACTCGAGTATCGCCAACTATGGCTACACCTTC NA TRBJ1-2 NA TRBV6-6
CASSLDPGVGINEQFF TGCGCCAGCAGCTTGGATCCGGGAGTGGGGATCAATGAGCAGTTCTTC NA TRBJ2-1 once TRBV5-1
CASSRETANQPQHF TGTGCCAGCAGCCGCGAGACAGCGAATCAGCCCCAGCATTTT NA TRBJ1-5 NA TRBV7-9
CASSQGTGKNTIYF TGTGCCAGCAGCCAAGGGACGGGGAAAAACACCATATATTTT NA TRBJ1-3 NA TRBV3-1/TRBV3-2
CASSQGAAQETQYF TGTGCCAGCAGCCAAGGGGCGGCGCAAGAGACCCAGTACTTC NA TRBJ2-5 NA TRBV4-2
CASSSGSNRETQYF TGTGCCAGCAGTAGCGGTTCTAATAGGGAGACCCAGTACTTC NA TRBJ2-5 NA TRBV2
CASSAPGVPAEAFF TGTGCCAGCAGTGCCCCCGGGGTTCCGGCTGAAGCTTTCTTT NA TRBJ1-1 NA TRBV28
CASSLQRSGTGVEAFF TGTGCCAGCAGCTTACAACGTTCTGGGACAGGGGTTGAAGCTTTCTTT TRBD1 TRBJ1-1 NA TRBV7-2
CASSLDGFNQPQHF TGTGCCAGCAGTCTAGATGGGTTCAATCAGCCCCAGCATTTT NA TRBJ1-5 NA TRBV27
CASSDIGGGNSYEQYF TGTGCCAGCAGTGATATTGGAGGGGGCAACTCCTACGAGCAGTACTTC NA TRBJ2-7 few TRBV2
CASSVGAGAEYEQYF TGTGCCAGCAGTGTTGGAGCGGGAGCAGAGTACGAGCAGTACTTC TRBD2 TRBJ2-7 few TRBV28
CASSPRTGRGEQYF TGTGCCAGTAGTCCTCGGACAGGTAGGGGTGAGCAGTACTTC TRBD1 TRBJ2-7 NA TRBV19
CASSLSSGHQETQYF TGTGCCAGCAGCTTAAGTAGCGGGCACCAAGAGACCCAGTACTTC TRBD2 TRBJ2-5 few TRBV7-3